This is a list of T cell receptor beta chains from one sample in a study of beta chain features in type 1 diabetes. TCRdb's table, derived via immunoSEQ multiplex PCR, lists solely in-frame clones and lacks some. The sample yields about 300,000 clones, around 7.8% seen once. The source material was central memory CD4+ T cells from blood. The receptor set was obtained from a woman aged 18-30 years in good health. Each CDR3 is given without its conserved first and last residue.

V: TRBV14; J: TRBJ2-6; CDR3: ASSPGSSGANVLT
V: TRBV6-5; J: TRBJ1-2; CDR3: ASSRNRDRSYGYT
V: TRBV4-1; J: TRBJ2-1; CDR3: ASSQDEQRNEQF
V: TRBV6-5; J: TRBJ2-1; CDR3: ASSYSGGLF
V: TRBV18; J: TRBJ2-1; CDR3: ASSPESISYNEQF
V: TRBV11-2; J: TRBJ2-7; CDR3: ASSLGPGASYEQY
V: TRBV5-8; J: TRBJ2-5; CDR3: ASSLKNRGGETQY
V: TRBV29-1; J: TRBJ1-6; CDR3: SVAVGINSPLH
V: TRBV2; J: TRBJ1-5; CDR3: ASGWQYSNQPQH
V: TRBV7-9; J: TRBJ2-1; CDR3: ASSLRPRDEQF
V: TRBV5-1; J: TRBJ2-5; CDR3: ASSLEGVQETQY
V: TRBV19; J: TRBJ2-1; CDR3: ASSTPDSGRLLNEQF
V: TRBV29-1; J: TRBJ1-1; CDR3: SSIGGWGTEAF